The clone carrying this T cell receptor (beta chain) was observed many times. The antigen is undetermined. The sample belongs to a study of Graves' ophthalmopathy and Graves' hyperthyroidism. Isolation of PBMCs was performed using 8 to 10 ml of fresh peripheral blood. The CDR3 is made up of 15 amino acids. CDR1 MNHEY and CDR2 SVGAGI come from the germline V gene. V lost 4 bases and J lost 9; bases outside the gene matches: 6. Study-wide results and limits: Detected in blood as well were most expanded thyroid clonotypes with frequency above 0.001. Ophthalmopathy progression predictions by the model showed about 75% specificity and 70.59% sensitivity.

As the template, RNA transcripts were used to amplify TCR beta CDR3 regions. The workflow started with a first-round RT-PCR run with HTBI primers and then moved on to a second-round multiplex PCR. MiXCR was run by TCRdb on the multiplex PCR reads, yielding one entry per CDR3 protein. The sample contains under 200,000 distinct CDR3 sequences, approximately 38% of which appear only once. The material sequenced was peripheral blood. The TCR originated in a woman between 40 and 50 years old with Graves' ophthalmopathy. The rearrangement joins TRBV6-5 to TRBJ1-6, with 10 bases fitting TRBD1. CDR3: CASSSTGTGASPLHF. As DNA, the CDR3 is TGTGCCAGCAGTTCGACCGGGACAGGGGCTTCACCCCTCCACTTT.